This T cell receptor (beta chain) originates from a study of neurological immune-mediated disorders. Time point: longitudinal time-point 1 (baseline). Stored at -80 C, 2 million PBMCs were the source of the unsorted libraries. TCRdb processed the 5' RACE reads anew with MiXCR; each CDR3 protein has one entry. The table has roughly 61,000 distinct CDR3 sequences, roughly 10% seen once. The V end lost 0 bases, the J end lost 2 bases, and 14 bases lay between the germline ends. There are 16 residues in the CDR3. Germline V gene lookup returns CDR1 LGHDT and CDR2 YNNKEL (reference sequence). Study-wide results and caveats: HTLV-1-associated myelopathy showed the most TCR clonal expansion; multiple sclerosis the least, below healthy controls.

This clonotype was counted at least ten times. Its antigen is not known. The sequencing sample was made of PBMCs. V usage is TRBV3-1 and J usage is TRBJ2-7; D remains unclear. This sequence was found in a male donor with HTLV-1-associated myelopathy (HAM/TSP). The CDR3 sequence: CASSQESLPQTYEQYF. CDR3 coding DNA: TGTGCCAGCAGCCAAGAGAGTCTGCCGCAAACCTACGAGCAGTACTTC.